This T cell receptor beta chain was recovered during a study of technical replicates of blood from a handful of donors. Measured with immunoSEQ multiplex PCR; TCRdb has only the in-frame clones, and not every one. The top ten hold 0.2% to 0.3% of the sample, which has some 74,000 clones, less than 97% seen once. V was trimmed by 6 bases and J by 1 base, leaving 17 bases between them. The germline gives CDR1 MDHEN, CDR2 SYDVKM. The CDR3 contains 16 residues. Sequenced: T cells isolated from PBMCs. The rearrangement joins TRBV28 to TRBJ2-3, with D uncertain. The source of this sequence is a human donor in good health. CDR3 protein: CASRVPIGEGTDTQYF. The CDR3 DNA sequence: TGTGCCAGCAGAGTTCCCATCGGTGAGGGCACAGATACGCAGTATTTT.